What follows describes a single T cell receptor (beta chain). The antigen is unknown. Germline V gene sequence: CDR1 ENHRY, CDR2 SYGVKD. The germline V and J ends were trimmed by 6 bases and 5 bases, with 9 bases remaining between them. This CDR3 spans 12 amino acids. Time point here: peripheral blood 6 weeks after treatment start. Data came from immunoSEQ multiplex PCR; TCRdb stores just in-frame clones and leaves some out. The top ten clones hold about 0.91% of a sample with some 75,000 clones, approximately 90% of them seen once. The sample originates from a study of PD-L1 blockade in urothelial cancer. Study summary: Blood was analyzed 3 weeks (second dose) and 6 weeks after treatment start. Broader study findings: Larger 3-week expansion of tumor-associated blood clones was seen in durable-benefit patients. Clonality of blood TCR below the median before treatment predicted better survival.

Source: PBMCs, taken around atezolizumab (anti-PD-L1) treatment. The chain couples TRBV10-3 to TRBJ2-3; a possible D gene is TRBD2 (5 bases). The origin of this receptor is a woman older than 75 with urothelial cancer. The CDR3 reads CAISGDIDTQYF. The CDR3 DNA reads TGTGCCATCAGCGGGGATATAGATACGCAGTATTTT.